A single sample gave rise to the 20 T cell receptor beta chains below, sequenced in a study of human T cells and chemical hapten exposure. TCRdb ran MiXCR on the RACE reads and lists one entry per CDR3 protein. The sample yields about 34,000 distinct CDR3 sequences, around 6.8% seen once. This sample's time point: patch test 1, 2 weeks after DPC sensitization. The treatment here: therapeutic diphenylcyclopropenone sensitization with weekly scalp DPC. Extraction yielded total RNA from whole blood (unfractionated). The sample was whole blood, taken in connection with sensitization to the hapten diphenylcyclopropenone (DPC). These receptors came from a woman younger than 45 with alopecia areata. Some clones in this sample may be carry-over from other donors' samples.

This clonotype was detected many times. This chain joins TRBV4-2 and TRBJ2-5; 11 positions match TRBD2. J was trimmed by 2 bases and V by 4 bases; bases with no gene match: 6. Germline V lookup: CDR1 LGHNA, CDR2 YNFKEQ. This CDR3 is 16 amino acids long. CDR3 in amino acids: CASSPTSGGIQETQYF. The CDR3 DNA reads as TGTGCCAGCAGCCCCACTAGCGGGGGAATACAAGAGACCCAGTACTTC.

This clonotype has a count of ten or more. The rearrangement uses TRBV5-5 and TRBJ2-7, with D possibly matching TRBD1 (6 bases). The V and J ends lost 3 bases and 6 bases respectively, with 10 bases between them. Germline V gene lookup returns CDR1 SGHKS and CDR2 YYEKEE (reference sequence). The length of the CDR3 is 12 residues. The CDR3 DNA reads TGTGCCAGCAGCTGGCAGGGGACCGAGCAGTACTTC. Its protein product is CASSWQGTEQYF.

CDR3 region: CASSLGWGARRTEAFF. In nucleotides, the CDR3 is TGTGCCAGCAGTTTAGGTTGGGGGGCGCGGAGGACTGAAGCTTTCTTT. The rearrangement uses TRBV12-3 or TRBV12-4 and TRBJ1-1, with D maybe TRBD1 (6 bases). The V and J ends lost 1 base and 5 bases respectively, with 17 bases between them. CDR3 length equals 16 residues.

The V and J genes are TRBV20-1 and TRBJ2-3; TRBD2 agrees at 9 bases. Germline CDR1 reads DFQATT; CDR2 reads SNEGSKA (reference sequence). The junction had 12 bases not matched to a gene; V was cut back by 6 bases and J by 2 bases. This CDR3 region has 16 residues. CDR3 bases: TGCAGTGCCGTCCGAGGGGCGGGGGGGTACACAGATACGCAGTATTTT. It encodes CSAVRGAGGYTDTQYF.

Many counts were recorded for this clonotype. DNA of the CDR3: TGCAGTGCTCTGACAGATAGCAATCAGCCCCAGCATTTT. Translating gives CSALTDSNQPQHF. V usage is TRBV20-1 and J usage is TRBJ1-5, with a tentative D call TRBD1 (5 bases). The CDR3 extends over 13 amino acids. In germline, CDR1 is DFQATT, CDR2 SNEGSKA (reference sequence). V lost 5 bases to trimming and J lost 0 bases, with 8 bases between them.

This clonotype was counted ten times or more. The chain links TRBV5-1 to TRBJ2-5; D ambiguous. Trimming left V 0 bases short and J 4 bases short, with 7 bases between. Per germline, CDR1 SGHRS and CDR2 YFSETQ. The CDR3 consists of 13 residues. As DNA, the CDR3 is TGCGCCAGCAGCTTGGATGTGGGAGAGACCCAGTACTTC. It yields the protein CASSLDVGETQYF. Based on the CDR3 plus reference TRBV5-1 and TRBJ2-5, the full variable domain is KAGVTQTPRYLIKTRGQQVTLSCSPISGHRSVSWYQQTPGQGLQFLFEYFSETQRNKGNFPGRFSGRQFSNSRSEMNVSTLELGDSALYLCASSLDVGETQYFGPGTRLLVL.

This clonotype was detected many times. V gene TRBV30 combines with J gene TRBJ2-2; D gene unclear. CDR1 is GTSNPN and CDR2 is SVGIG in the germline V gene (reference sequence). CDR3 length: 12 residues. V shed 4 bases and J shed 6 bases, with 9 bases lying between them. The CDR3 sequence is CAWKTMAGELFF. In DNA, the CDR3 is TGTGCCTGGAAAACAATGGCCGGGGAGCTGTTTTTT.

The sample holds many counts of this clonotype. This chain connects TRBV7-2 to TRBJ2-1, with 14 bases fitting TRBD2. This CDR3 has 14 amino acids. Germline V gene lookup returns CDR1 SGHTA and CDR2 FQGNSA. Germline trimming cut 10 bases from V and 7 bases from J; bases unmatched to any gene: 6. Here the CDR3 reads CATRLAGGRNEQFF. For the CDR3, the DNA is TGTGCCACCCGACTAGCGGGGGGGCGAAATGAGCAGTTCTTC. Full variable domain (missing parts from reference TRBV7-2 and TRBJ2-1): GAGVSQSPSNKVTEKGKDVELRCDPISGHTALYWYRQSLGQGLEFLIYFQGNSAPDKSGLPSDRFSAERTGGSVSTLTIQRTQQEDSAVYLCATRLAGGRNEQFFGPGTRLTVL.

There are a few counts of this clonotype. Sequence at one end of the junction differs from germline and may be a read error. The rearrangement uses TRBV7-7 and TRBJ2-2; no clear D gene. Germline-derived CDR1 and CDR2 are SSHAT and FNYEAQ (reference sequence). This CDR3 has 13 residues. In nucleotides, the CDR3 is TGTGCTAGCAGCCTGGACCCGTCCGGGGAGCTGTTTTTT. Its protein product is CASSLDPSGELFF.

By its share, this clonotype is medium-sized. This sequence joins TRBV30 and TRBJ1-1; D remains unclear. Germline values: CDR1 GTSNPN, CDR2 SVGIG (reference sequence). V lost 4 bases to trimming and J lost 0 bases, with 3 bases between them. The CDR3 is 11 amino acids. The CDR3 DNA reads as TGTGCCTGGACCCTGAACACTGAAGCTTTCTTT. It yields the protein CAWTLNTEAFF.

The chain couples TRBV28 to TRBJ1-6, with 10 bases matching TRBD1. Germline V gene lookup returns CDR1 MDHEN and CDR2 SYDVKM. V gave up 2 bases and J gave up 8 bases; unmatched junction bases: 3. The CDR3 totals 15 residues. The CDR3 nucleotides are TGTGCCAGCAGTTTACCGGGACAGGGGTATTCACCCCTCCACTTT. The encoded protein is CASSLPGQGYSPLHF.

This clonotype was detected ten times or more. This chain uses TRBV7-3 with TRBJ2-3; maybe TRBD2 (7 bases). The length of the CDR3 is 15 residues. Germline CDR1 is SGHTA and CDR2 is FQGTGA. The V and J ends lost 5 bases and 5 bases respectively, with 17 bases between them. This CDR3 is CASSLGGGHGDTQYF. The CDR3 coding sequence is TGTGCCAGCAGCCTGGGGGGGGGCCATGGAGATACGCAGTATTTT.

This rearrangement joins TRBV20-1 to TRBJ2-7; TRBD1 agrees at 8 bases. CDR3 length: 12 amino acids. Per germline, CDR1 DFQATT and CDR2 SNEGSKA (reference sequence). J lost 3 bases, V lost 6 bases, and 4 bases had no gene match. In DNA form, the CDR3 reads TGCAGTGCGACCGGACAGGGCTACGAGCAGTACTTC. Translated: CSATGQGYEQYF.

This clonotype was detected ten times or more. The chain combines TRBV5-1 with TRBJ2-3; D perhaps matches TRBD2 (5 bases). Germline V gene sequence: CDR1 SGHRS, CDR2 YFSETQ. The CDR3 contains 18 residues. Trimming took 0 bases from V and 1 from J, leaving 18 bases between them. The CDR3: CASSLVEGLALGTDTQYF. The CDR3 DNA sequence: TGCGCCAGCAGCTTGGTTGAGGGCCTGGCCCTCGGCACAGATACGCAGTATTTT.

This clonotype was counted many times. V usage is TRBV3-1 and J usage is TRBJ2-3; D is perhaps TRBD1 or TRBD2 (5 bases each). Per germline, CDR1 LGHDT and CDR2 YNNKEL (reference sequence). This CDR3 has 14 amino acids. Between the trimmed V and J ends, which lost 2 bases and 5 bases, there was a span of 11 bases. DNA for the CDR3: TGTGCCAGCAGCCAACGATCGAGGGGAGATACGCAGTATTTT. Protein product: CASSQRSRGDTQYF.

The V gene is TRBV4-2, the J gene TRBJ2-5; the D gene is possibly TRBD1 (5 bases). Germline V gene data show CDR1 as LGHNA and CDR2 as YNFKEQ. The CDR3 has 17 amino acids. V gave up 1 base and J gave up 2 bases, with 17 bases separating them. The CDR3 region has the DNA TGTGCCAGCAGCCAAGCCATCGGACACCAACGTCAAGAGACCCAGTACTTC. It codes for CASSQAIGHQRQETQYF.

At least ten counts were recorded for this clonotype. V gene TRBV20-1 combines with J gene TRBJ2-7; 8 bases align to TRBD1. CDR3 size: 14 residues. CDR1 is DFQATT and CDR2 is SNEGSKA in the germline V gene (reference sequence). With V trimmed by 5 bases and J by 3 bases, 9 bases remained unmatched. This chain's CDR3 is CSADGQGILYEQYF. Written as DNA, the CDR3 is TGCAGTGCTGATGGACAGGGTATTCTCTACGAGCAGTACTTC.

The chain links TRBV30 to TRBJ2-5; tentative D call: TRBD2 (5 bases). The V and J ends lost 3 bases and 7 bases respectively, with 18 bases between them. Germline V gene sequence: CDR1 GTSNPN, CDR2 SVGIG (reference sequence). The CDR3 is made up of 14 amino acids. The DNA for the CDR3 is TGTGCCTGGAGACGAGGCGGAGGAACGGGGACCCAGTACTTC. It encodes CAWRRGGGTGTQYF.

The CDR3 loop reads CASSGRQETQYF. The DNA for the CDR3 is TGTGCCAGCAGCGGGCGCCAAGAGACCCAGTACTTC. The V and J genes are TRBV12-3 or TRBV12-4 and TRBJ2-5; the D is unclear. V was clipped by 6 bases and J by 1 base, with 6 bases between them. The CDR3 has 12 residues.

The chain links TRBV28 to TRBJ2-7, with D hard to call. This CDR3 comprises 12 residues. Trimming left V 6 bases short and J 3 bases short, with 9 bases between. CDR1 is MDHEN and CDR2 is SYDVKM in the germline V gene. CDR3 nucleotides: TGTGCCAGCAGCTCCGACGGCTACGAGCAGTACTTC. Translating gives CASSSDGYEQYF.